This T cell receptor (beta chain) was obtained from a study of blood T cell repertoires in COVID-19. The wider study: COVID-19 samples from acute and convalescent phases originated in the United States, Italy and Spain. Sources were T cells, B-cell-depleted T cells, or PBMCs; the material itself was cDNA or gDNA.

The CDR3 is made up of 16 amino acids. J was trimmed by 5 bases and V by 5 bases; bases with no gene match: 9. The germline V gene encodes CDR1 SEHNR and CDR2 FQNEAQ (reference sequence). Original analysis: Amplification of reference gene primers was used by the study to estimate nucleated cell counts. Only in-frame clones appear in the TCRdb table, and some are missing; sequencing was by immunoSEQ multiplex PCR. That table furnishes V, J and clone size, whereas the DNA furnished D and trimming. The sample records some 90,000 clones, about four fifths being singletons. This chain uses TRBV7-9 with TRBJ2-3, with 11 bases lining up with TRBD1. Sequenced material: peripheral blood. The receptor comes from a human donor in a cohort sampled during active COVID-19. The CDR3 coding sequence is TGTGCCAGCAGCACCCGGACAGGGGGCGCATTAGATACGCAGTATTTT. This sequence encodes CASSTRTGGALDTQYF.